These 2 T cell receptor beta chains originate from one sample sequenced in a study of blood T cell repertoires in COVID-19. Profiled with immunoSEQ multiplex PCR; TCRdb holds only in-frame clones, not every one. Of about 270,000 clones detected, 82% appear once; the ten largest clones hold about 3%. The sample consisted of peripheral blood. The source of these receptors is a woman under 30 with acute or convalescent COVID-19.

This chain's CDR3 is CASSQHGTSESYEQYF. Written as DNA, the CDR3 is TGTGCCAGCAGCCAGCACGGGACTAGCGAGTCCTACGAGCAGTACTTC. V usage is TRBV3-1 (or the pseudogene TRBV3-2) and J usage is TRBJ2-7, with 10 positions matching TRBD2. J gave up 1 base and V 3 bases, and 6 bases lay outside the gene matches. CDR1 and CDR2 from the germline V gene are LGHDT and YNNKEL (reference sequence). The CDR3 is 16 residues long.

This chain joins TRBV10-3 and TRBJ1-3, with unresolved D. Germline CDR1 is ENHRY and CDR2 is SYGVKD. The CDR3 length is 14 residues. Trimming left V 3 bases short and J 1 base short, with 7 bases between. Written as DNA, the CDR3 is TGTGCCATCAGTGATGGCAGATCTGGAAACACCATATATTTT. This translates into CAISDGRSGNTIYF.